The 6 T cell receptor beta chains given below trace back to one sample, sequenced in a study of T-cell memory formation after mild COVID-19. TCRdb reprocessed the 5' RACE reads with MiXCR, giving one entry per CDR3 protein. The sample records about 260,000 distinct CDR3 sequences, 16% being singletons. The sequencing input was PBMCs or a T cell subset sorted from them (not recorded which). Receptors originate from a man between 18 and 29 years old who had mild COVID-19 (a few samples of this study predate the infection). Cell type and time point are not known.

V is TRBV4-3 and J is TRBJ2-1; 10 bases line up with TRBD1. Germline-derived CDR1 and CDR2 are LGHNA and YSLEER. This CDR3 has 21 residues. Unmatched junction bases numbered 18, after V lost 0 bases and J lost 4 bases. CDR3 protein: CASSQDRDRGFGSHLYNEQFF. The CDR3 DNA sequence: TGCGCCAGCAGCCAAGATCGGGACAGGGGTTTCGGCTCTCATTTATACAATGAGCAGTTCTTC.

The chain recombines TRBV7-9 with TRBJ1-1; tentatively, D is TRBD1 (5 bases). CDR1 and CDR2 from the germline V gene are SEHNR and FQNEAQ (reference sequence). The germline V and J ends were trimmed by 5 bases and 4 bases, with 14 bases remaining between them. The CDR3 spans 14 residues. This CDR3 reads CASSPDTGLTEAFF. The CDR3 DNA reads TGTGCCAGCAGCCCAGACACGGGACTCACTGAAGCTTTCTTT.

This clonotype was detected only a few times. The CDR3 DNA reads as TGCGCCAGCAGCTTGCGGTCGAGCGGGTCGGCAGATACGCAGTATTTT. Protein: CASSLRSSGSADTQYF. The chain is built from TRBV5-1 and TRBJ2-3, with a possible D match to TRBD2 (6 bases). This CDR3 has 16 amino acids. V was shortened by 1 base and J by 4 bases, with 16 bases between the two germline ends. Germline CDR1 SGHRS, CDR2 YFSETQ.

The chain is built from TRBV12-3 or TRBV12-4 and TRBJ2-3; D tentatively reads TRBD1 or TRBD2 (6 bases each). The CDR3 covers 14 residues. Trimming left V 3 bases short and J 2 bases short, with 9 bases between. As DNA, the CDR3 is TGTGCCAGCAGTTTTCGGGGGCCCACAGATACGCAGTATTTT. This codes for CASSFRGPTDTQYF.

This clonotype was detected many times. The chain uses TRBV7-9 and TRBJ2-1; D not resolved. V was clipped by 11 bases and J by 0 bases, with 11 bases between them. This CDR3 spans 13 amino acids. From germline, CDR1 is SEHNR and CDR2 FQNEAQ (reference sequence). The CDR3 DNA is TGTGCCGTCGAGTCGGACTCCTACAATGAGCAGTTCTTC. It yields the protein CAVESDSYNEQFF.

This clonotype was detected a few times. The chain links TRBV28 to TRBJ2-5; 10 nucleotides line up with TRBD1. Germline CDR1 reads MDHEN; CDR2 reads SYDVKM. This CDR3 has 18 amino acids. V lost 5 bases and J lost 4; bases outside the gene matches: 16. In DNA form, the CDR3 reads TGTGCCAGCAGTAGGTCCGGGACAGGGGTGAAGGAGAGAGAGACCCAGTACTTC. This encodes CASSRSGTGVKERETQYF.